The next 20 T cell receptor beta chains were all read from a single sample in a study of blood T cell repertoires in COVID-19. Method: immunoSEQ multiplex PCR; TCRdb's copy keeps in-frame clones and lacks some. The table has fewer than 80,000 clones, about 74% seen once. The sequenced sample consisted of peripheral blood. The source of these receptors is a woman of 80 years or more with acute or convalescent COVID-19.

This clone has a handful of counts. The rearrangement links TRBV20-1 to TRBJ1-5; D is undetermined. Per germline, CDR1 DFQATT and CDR2 SNEGSKA (reference sequence). Trimming pared 3 bases from V and 0 bases from J, leaving 6 bases between. This CDR3 is built from 13 residues. CDR3 protein: CSASRLSNQPQHF. Written as DNA, the CDR3 is TGCAGTGCTAGTAGACTTAGCAATCAGCCCCAGCATTTT.

CDR3 nucleotide sequence: TGTGCCAGCAGCTTGTTGTGGGGCGGGGGTGAAGCTTTCTTT. Its protein product is CASSLLWGGGEAFF. The chain couples TRBV5-5 to TRBJ1-1; weak D call: TRBD1 (5 bases). CDR3 length: 14 residues. CDR1 and CDR2 from the germline V gene are SGHKS and YYEKEE (reference sequence). Between the trimmed V and J ends, which lost 1 base and 7 bases, there was a span of 14 bases.

The rearrangement uses TRBV10-3 and TRBJ2-5; perhaps TRBD2 as D (5 bases). The CDR3 loop spans 15 amino acids. Trimming took 4 bases from V and 3 from J, leaving 15 bases between them. CDR1 and CDR2 (germline): ENHRY, SYGVKD. The DNA of the CDR3 is TGTGCCATCAGTGGAGAGGGAGTAAAGGAAGAGACCCAGTACTTC. Residues: CAISGEGVKEETQYF.

This chain joins TRBV25-1 and TRBJ1-4; D is ambiguous. The CDR3 extends over 14 amino acids. Trimming cost V 2 bases and J 2 bases, with 6 bases left between them. Germline values: CDR1 MGHDK, CDR2 SYGVNS. The CDR3 reads CASSEPGTNEKLFF. The CDR3 bases are TGTGCCAGCAGTGAACCGGGTACTAATGAAAAACTGTTTTTT. The entire variable domain, with the rest obtained from reference TRBV25-1 and TRBJ1-4, is as follows: EADIYQTPRYLVIGTGKKITLECSQTMGHDKMYWYQQDPGMELHLIHYSYGVNSTEKGDLSSESTVSRIRTEHFPLTLESARPSHTSQYLCASSEPGTNEKLFFGSGTQLSVL.

This chain links TRBV4-2 with TRBJ1-6; 9 positions match TRBD1. The J segment lost 10 bases and the V segment lost 3 bases, leaving 7 bases of the junction unmatched. The CDR3 spans 15 residues. Looked up from germline, CDR1 is LGHNA and CDR2 is YNFKEQ. The CDR3 DNA reads as TGTGCCAGCAGCCAGGAACAGGGGGCAAGATCACCCCTCCACTTT. Its translation is CASSQEQGARSPLHF.

The rearrangement links TRBV19 to TRBJ1-6; 8 positions agree with TRBD1. Germline V gene sequence: CDR1 LNHDA, CDR2 SQIVND (reference sequence). Trimming removed 5 bases from V and 7 bases from J; junction bases left unmatched: 10. The CDR3 has 16 residues. CDR3 coding DNA: TGTGCCAGTAGTGTGTACAGGGGGACAGAGAATTCACCCCTCCACTTT. This encodes CASSVYRGTENSPLHF.

V is TRBV14 and J is TRBJ2-2, with 7 positions matching TRBD2. V was clipped by 7 bases and J by 4 bases; unmatched bases: 12. Germline loops: CDR1 SGHDN, CDR2 FVKESK. The CDR3 is 16 amino acids. The CDR3 loop is CASTRAGLTTTGELFF. In DNA form, the CDR3 reads TGTGCCAGCACCAGAGCGGGACTCACTACCACCGGGGAGCTGTTTTTT.

The chain employs TRBV3-1 (or the pseudogene TRBV3-2) and TRBJ2-7, with 11 bases lining up with TRBD2. Germline trimming cut 5 bases from V and 7 bases from J; bases unmatched to any gene: 10. CDR3 size: 15 residues. Germline loops: CDR1 LGHDT, CDR2 YNNKEL (reference sequence). As DNA, the CDR3 is TGTGCCAGCAGCACTCCCGGGACTAGCGGCGGGGAGCAGTACTTC. Its protein product is CASSTPGTSGGEQYF.

This clone occurred many times. DNA for the CDR3: TGCAGTGCTAGAGTAGTGAGTAGCGAGTACTTC. Translation: CSARVVSSEYF. This chain connects TRBV20-1 to TRBJ2-7; possibly TRBD2 for D (5 bases). The CDR3 is made up of 11 amino acids. Trimming took 1 base from V and 11 from J, leaving 12 bases between them. CDR1 and CDR2 from the germline V gene are DFQATT and SNEGSKA (reference sequence).

V is TRBV12-3 or TRBV12-4 and J is TRBJ2-3, with a tentative D call TRBD2 (6 bases). The CDR3 is made up of 13 amino acids. The V and J ends lost 5 bases and 4 bases respectively, with 10 bases between them. CDR3 in amino acids: CASSGRLADTQYF. The CDR3 region has the DNA TGTGCCAGCAGTGGACGACTAGCAGATACGCAGTATTTT.

The chain uses TRBV7-9 and TRBJ2-2; no clear D. CDR1 and CDR2 (germline): SEHNR, FQNEAQ (reference sequence). The V and J ends lost 2 bases and 0 bases respectively, with 10 bases between them. This CDR3 is 16 amino acids long. The CDR3 nucleotides are TGTGCCAGCAGCTTAATAGGCCGGGCGAACACCGGGGAGCTGTTTTTT. It yields the protein CASSLIGRANTGELFF.

DNA of the CDR3: TGTGCCAGCAGTACTCGACAGCTCACCCAAGAGACCCAGTACTTC. Its translation is CASSTRQLTQETQYF. The V gene is TRBV6-2 or TRBV6-3, the J gene TRBJ2-5, with a tentative D call TRBD1 (5 bases). V lost 5 bases, J lost 1 base, and 14 bases lay in between. Germline CDR1 and CDR2: MNHEY and SVGEGT. The CDR3 has 15 residues.

V and J are TRBV6-6 and TRBJ1-5, with D tentatively TRBD1 (6 bases). The CDR3 runs 16 residues. V was cut by 2 bases and J by 6 bases, with 17 bases left in between. Germline lookup yields CDR1 MNHNY and CDR2 SVGAGI (reference sequence). CDR3 in amino acids: CASSYPVGADSQPQHF. The CDR3 DNA sequence: TGTGCCAGCAGTTACCCGGTGGGGGCGGACAGTCAGCCCCAGCATTTT.

This sequence joins TRBV28 and TRBJ1-2, with TRBD1 matching over 7 bases. Germline trimming cut 7 bases from V and 5 bases from J; bases unmatched to any gene: 7. This CDR3 spans 13 amino acids. The germline V gene encodes CDR1 MDHEN and CDR2 SYDVKM. CDR3: CASTVGRGYGYTF. CDR3 DNA: TGTGCCAGCACCGTGGGCAGGGGGTATGGCTACACCTTC.

J is TRBJ2-7 and V is TRBV27; D gene ambiguous. Trimming shortened V by 3 bases and J by 0 bases, and 6 bases separated the two germline ends. This CDR3 region has 13 residues. CDR1 and CDR2 (germline): MNHEY, SMNVEV (reference sequence). CDR3 region: CASSFSSSYEQYF. The DNA of the CDR3 is TGTGCCAGCAGTTTCTCGAGCTCCTACGAGCAGTACTTC.

This chain links TRBV3-1 (or the pseudogene TRBV3-2) with TRBJ1-2; no reliable D call. V lost 1 base and J lost 8, with 17 bases in between. Germline V CDR1 and CDR2: LGHDT, YNNKEL (reference sequence). This CDR3 is 15 amino acids long. The CDR3 region is CASSQGWNQDNGYTF. The CDR3 DNA follows: TGTGCCAGCAGCCAAGGGTGGAATCAGGATAACGGCTACACCTTC.

Only one count was recorded for this clone. The chain uses TRBV18 and TRBJ2-1, with 13 bases that match TRBD2. This CDR3 has 16 residues. V gave up 0 bases and J gave up 13 bases; unmatched junction bases: 9. CDR1 and CDR2 (germline): KGHSH, LQKENI. CDR3 in DNA: TGTGCCAGCTCACCACCCAATAGACTAGCGGGAGGAACCCAGTTCTTC. It specifies CASSPPNRLAGGTQFF.

The chain has TRBV27 and TRBJ2-7, with D uncertain. Germline CDR1 and CDR2: MNHEY and SMNVEV (reference sequence). Deletions cut 6 bases from V and 0 bases from J, with 15 bases between. The length of the CDR3 is 15 residues. CDR3 sequence reads: CASSSAGSHSYEQYF. The CDR3 DNA reads as TGTGCCAGCAGCTCCGCCGGGTCCCACTCCTACGAGCAGTACTTC.

The chain uses TRBV11-2 and TRBJ2-2; D gene uncertain. The CDR3 extends over 14 amino acids. The V end was cut by 3 bases, the J end by 6 bases, with 11 bases between. Germline loops: CDR1 SGHAT, CDR2 FQNNGV. Here the CDR3 reads CASSFPLRSGELFF. Written as DNA, the CDR3 is TGTGCCAGCAGCTTCCCCCTTCGGTCCGGGGAGCTGTTTTTT.

In its sample, this clone was seen once. J is TRBJ2-7 and V is TRBV27; D is undetermined. Between the trimmed V and J ends, which lost 3 bases and 2 bases, there was a span of 11 bases. CDR1 is MNHEY and CDR2 is SMNVEV in the germline V gene (reference sequence). The CDR3 loop spans 14 amino acids. The CDR3 region has the DNA TGTGCCAGCAGTTTGCGGATACCACCCTACGAGCAGTACTTC. This gives the protein CASSLRIPPYEQYF.